This passage covers 7 T cell receptor beta chains from one sample sequenced in a study of OX40 agonist ivuxolimab in advanced cancers. Using immunoSEQ multiplex PCR, the repertoire was profiled, and TCRdb retains in-frame clones only, with some absent. The table lists 80,000 or so clones, 87% of them singletons. The sequences come from CD4+ or CD8+ T cells sorted from blood, collected in a trial of the OX40 agonist ivuxolimab. Receptor source: an adult with an advanced solid tumor such as melanoma, head and neck, liver or kidney cancer.

The chain carries TRBV2 and TRBJ2-2; no clear D. This CDR3 has 14 residues. CDR1 SNHLY and CDR2 FYNNEI come from the germline V gene. V was cut by 6 bases and J by 6 bases, with 14 bases left in between. In DNA, the CDR3 is TGTGCCAGCAGACCCGAGATTGGGGCCGGGGAGCTGTTTTTT. Its translation is CASRPEIGAGELFF. Full variable domain (missing parts from reference TRBV2 and TRBJ2-2): EPEVTQTPSHQVTQMGQEVILRCVPISNHLYFYWYRQILGQKVEFLVSFYNNEISEKSEIFDDQFSVERPDGSNFTLKIRSTKLEDSAMYFCASRPEIGAGELFFGEGSRLTVL.

The chain carries TRBV27 and TRBJ2-3; 9 positions match TRBD1. The germline CDR1 and CDR2 sequences are MNHEY and SMNVEV (reference sequence). V lost 5 bases, J lost 3 bases, and 9 bases stayed unmatched. CDR3 length equals 16 residues. The CDR3 is CASSLHPGQGTDTQYF. DNA of the CDR3: TGTGCCAGCAGTCTCCACCCCGGACAGGGGACAGATACGCAGTATTTT.

V gene TRBV11-2 combines with J gene TRBJ2-7, with D possibly being TRBD2 (6 bases). Trimming took off 5 bases at V and 2 bases at J, with 13 bases between the two ends. CDR3 length equals 14 residues. The germline gives CDR1 SGHAT, CDR2 FQNNGV. The DNA of the CDR3 is TGTGCCAGCAGCCTCTCGCGGGGTCCCTACGAGCAGTACTTC. Amino acid sequence: CASSLSRGPYEQYF.

This chain links TRBV27 with TRBJ2-3, with TRBD2 matching over 7 bases. V trimming: 6 bases; J trimming: 0 bases; junction bases outside the gene matches: 6. The CDR3 runs to 15 residues. From germline, CDR1 is MNHEY and CDR2 SMNVEV (reference sequence). CDR3 sequence (DNA): TGTGCCAGCAGGAAGCGGGAAACTAGCACAGATACGCAGTATTTT. Translation gives CASRKRETSTDTQYF.

The V gene is TRBV4-1, the J gene TRBJ2-5; 9 bases align to TRBD2. This CDR3 is built from 17 residues. Germline V gene data show CDR1 as MGHRA and CDR2 as YSYEKL. V trimming: 1 base; J trimming: 1 base; junction bases outside the gene matches: 7. CDR3 sequence (DNA): TGCGCCAGCAGCCAAGGGAGCGGGGGGTTCCTCCAAGAGACCCAGTACTTC. It translates to CASSQGSGGFLQETQYF.

V and J are TRBV21-1 and TRBJ1-5. TRBV21-1 is listed as a pseudogene. The CDR3 consists of 18 residues. In DNA, the CDR3 is TGTGCCAGCAGATGGAGGGTTAACTTACATTGGCATCATCAGCCCCAGCATTTT. It specifies CASRWRVNLHWHHQPQHF.

The chain joins TRBV28 to TRBJ2-7, with 13 bases matching TRBD2. This CDR3 region has 15 residues. Germline CDR1 reads MDHEN; CDR2 reads SYDVKM. With V trimmed by 5 bases and J by 3 bases, 4 bases remained unmatched. The CDR3 nucleotides read TGTGCCAGCAGTCCCGGGACTAGCGGGATCTACGAGCAGTACTTC. Its protein is CASSPGTSGIYEQYF.